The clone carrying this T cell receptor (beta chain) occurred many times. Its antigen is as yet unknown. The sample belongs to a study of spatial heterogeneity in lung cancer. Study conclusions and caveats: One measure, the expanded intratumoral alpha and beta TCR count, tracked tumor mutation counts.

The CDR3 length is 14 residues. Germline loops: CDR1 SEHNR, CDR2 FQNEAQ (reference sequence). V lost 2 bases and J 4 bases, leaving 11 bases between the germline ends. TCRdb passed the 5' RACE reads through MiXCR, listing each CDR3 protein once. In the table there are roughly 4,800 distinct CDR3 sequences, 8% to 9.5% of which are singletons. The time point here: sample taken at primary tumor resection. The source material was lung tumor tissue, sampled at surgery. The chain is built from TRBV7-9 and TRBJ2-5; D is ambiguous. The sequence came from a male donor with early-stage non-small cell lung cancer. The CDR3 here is CASSLRPERETQYF. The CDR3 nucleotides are TGTGCCAGCAGCTTAAGGCCGGAAAGAGAGACCCAGTACTTC.